These 29 T cell receptor beta chains were sequenced from one sample in a study of control samples from healthy donors and cancer patients. Libraries were prepared by immunoSEQ multiplex PCR; TCRdb keeps only in-frame clonotypes and omits some of them. This table has under 95,000 clones, 80% to 95% appearing once. The sample comprised blood. The receptors originated from a woman in her twenties or thirties in good health.

This chain links TRBV24-1 with TRBJ2-2, with 7 bases fitting TRBD1. Germline CDR1 KGHDR, CDR2 SFDVKD. The length of the CDR3 is 16 residues. Losses at the gene ends were 2 bases for V and 0 bases for J; bases not matched to a gene: 2. This CDR3 reads CATSDSGTANTGELFF. In DNA form, the CDR3 reads TGTGCCACCAGTGATTCCGGGACAGCGAACACCGGGGAGCTGTTTTTT.

The rearrangement uses TRBV2 and TRBJ2-7; tentative D call: TRBD2 (5 bases). Germline CDR1 and CDR2: SNHLY and FYNNEI. Trimming left V 7 bases short and J 2 bases short, with 12 bases between. There are 13 residues in the CDR3. CDR3 sequence (DNA): TGTGCCAGCACGAGTAGCGTTGCCTACGAGCAGTACTTC. Translated, it gives CASTSSVAYEQYF.

The chain combines TRBV6-1 with TRBJ1-5; D unclear. The CDR3 loop spans 18 amino acids. V gave up 2 bases and J gave up 0 bases, with 17 bases separating them. CDR1 is MNHNS and CDR2 is SASEGT in the germline V gene. DNA for the CDR3: TGTGCCAGCAGTGAAAGGGCAGTCCTTACTAATAGCAATCAGCCCCAGCATTTT. Its translation: CASSERAVLTNSNQPQHF.

This chain connects TRBV9 to TRBJ1-6, with 10 bases identical to TRBD1. CDR1 SGDLS and CDR2 YYNGEE come from the germline V gene. The CDR3 contains 15 residues. V dropped 4 bases and J dropped 7; count of bases not matched to a gene: 5. The CDR3: CASSTRTGGNSPLHF. For the CDR3, the DNA is TGTGCCAGCAGCACCCGGACAGGGGGAAATTCACCCCTCCACTTT.

This chain uses TRBV30 with TRBJ1-1, with unresolved D. This CDR3 has 12 amino acids. CDR1 GTSNPN and CDR2 SVGIG come from the germline V gene (reference sequence). Trimming took 8 bases from V and 2 from J, leaving 12 bases between them. The CDR3 region has the DNA TGTGCCCAATCTCAAGAAAACACTGAAGCTTTCTTT. This encodes CAQSQENTEAFF.

The gene calls are TRBV4-1 and TRBJ1-5, with 7 bases identical to TRBD1. Trimming cost V 0 bases and J 2 bases; bases outside gene matches: 4. This CDR3 has 16 amino acids. From germline, CDR1 is MGHRA and CDR2 YSYEKL. Here the CDR3 reads CASSQEVTGGNQPQHF. CDR3 nucleotides: TGCGCCAGCAGCCAAGAGGTCACAGGGGGCAATCAGCCCCAGCATTTT.

The gene calls are TRBV5-8 and TRBJ2-2; D is uncertain. Trimming removed 0 bases at V and 4 bases at J, with 4 bases between. The CDR3 runs to 13 residues. From germline, CDR1 is SGHTS and CDR2 YDEGEE. The CDR3 loop is CASSLEGTGELFF. CDR3 sequence (DNA): TGTGCCAGCAGCTTGGAGGGCACCGGGGAGCTGTTTTTT.

The CDR3 DNA is TGTGCCAGCAGCGAAGAGAGGGGAAGGGACAATCAGCCCCAGCATTTT. This gives the protein CASSEERGRDNQPQHF. The chain carries TRBV28 and TRBJ1-5; the D gene is possibly TRBD1 (5 bases). V lost 6 bases and J lost 3, with 18 bases in between. The CDR3 is made up of 16 amino acids. The V gene's germline CDR1 is MDHEN and CDR2 SYDVKM.

The rearrangement uses TRBV9 and TRBJ2-2; 8 bases match TRBD2. CDR3 length: 16 residues. V gave up 3 bases and J gave up 1 base; unmatched junction bases: 5. From germline, CDR1 is SGDLS and CDR2 YYNGEE. CDR3 region: CASSDPGGRNTGELFF. DNA of the CDR3: TGTGCCAGCAGCGATCCGGGGGGGCGGAACACCGGGGAGCTGTTTTTT.

The chain links TRBV7-9 to TRBJ1-1; 10 bases are a match to TRBD1. This CDR3 spans 16 amino acids. Germline V lookup: CDR1 SEHNR, CDR2 FQNEAQ (reference sequence). V shed 4 bases, J shed 1 base, and the junction held 6 bases outside the gene matches. CDR3 amino acids: CASSSDRGAGNTEAFF. The CDR3 coding sequence is TGTGCCAGCAGCTCGGACAGGGGGGCCGGGAACACTGAAGCTTTCTTT.

CDR3 coding DNA: TGTGCCAGCAGCTTAACTAGCGGGGGGGCCTATACGCAGTATTTT. This sequence encodes CASSLTSGGAYTQYF. This chain joins TRBV7-2 and TRBJ2-3; 13 bases align to TRBD2. Germline CDR1 is SGHTA and CDR2 is FQGNSA. The CDR3 totals 15 residues. The ends lost 2 bases at V and 7 bases at J; junction bases unmatched: 3.

The J gene is TRBJ1-5, the V gene TRBV9; D ambiguous. V dropped 3 bases and J dropped 4 bases, with 14 bases sitting between them. Germline values: CDR1 SGDLS, CDR2 YYNGEE. The CDR3 loop spans 15 amino acids. The CDR3 coding sequence is TGTGCCAGCAGCGCCGCCGGGCCCCCGAATCAGCCCCAGCATTTT. Translation gives CASSAAGPPNQPQHF.

The gene calls are TRBV11-3 and TRBJ2-2; possibly TRBD1 for D (6 bases). Germline-derived CDR1 and CDR2 are SGHNT and YENEEA. V dropped 0 bases and J dropped 7 bases, with 6 bases sitting between them. The CDR3 sequence is 13 residues long. DNA for the CDR3: TGTGCCAGCAGCTTAGAAGGGGGCGGGGAGCTGTTTTTT. This codes for CASSLEGGGELFF.

The rearrangement joins TRBV5-6 to TRBJ2-5; TRBD1 matches at 7 bases. The V and J ends lost 2 bases and 4 bases, in that order; junction bases with no gene match: 2. The CDR3 totals 13 residues. The V gene's germline CDR1 is SGHDT and CDR2 YYEEEE. CDR3 sequence: CASSFRTGETQYF. CDR3 in DNA: TGTGCCAGCAGCTTTCGGACAGGAGAGACCCAGTACTTC.

A remark on this clone: Relative to the germline gene, one junction end is altered; a read error may explain this. The chain links TRBV7-2 to TRBJ2-7; 8 nucleotides align to TRBD2. Germline CDR1 reads SGHTA; CDR2 reads FQGNSA. This CDR3 has 14 amino acids. The CDR3 sequence is CASSLGGSGSRASF. As DNA, the CDR3 is TGTGCCAGCAGCTTAGGAGGGAGCGGGAGTAGGGCCTCCTTC.

The chain recombines TRBV5-5 with TRBJ1-5, with a weak D call TRBD1 (5 bases). The CDR3 length is 15 residues. Between the trimmed V and J ends, which lost 2 bases and 9 bases, there was a span of 18 bases. Germline CDR1 SGHKS, CDR2 YYEKEE (reference sequence). CDR3 nucleotides: TGTGCCAGCAGCTTTGGACACGAGGTCGGAGTGCCCCAGCATTTT. The encoded protein is CASSFGHEVGVPQHF.

The chain recombines TRBV19 with TRBJ1-1, with D perhaps TRBD1 (5 bases). The CDR3 covers 14 residues. The germline CDR1 and CDR2 sequences are LNHDA and SQIVND (reference sequence). V was pared by 5 bases and J by 7 bases, with 17 bases between. The CDR3 DNA reads as TGTGCCAGTAGTCCCTGGGGACCTAGGCTTGAAGCTTTCTTT. Amino acid sequence: CASSPWGPRLEAFF.

The chain links TRBV4-2 to TRBJ2-7; 9 positions match TRBD2. Germline V gives CDR1 LGHNA, CDR2 YNFKEQ. This CDR3 has 14 residues. V lost 0 bases, J lost 4 bases, and 1 base stayed unmatched. For the CDR3, the DNA is TGTGCCAGCAGCCAAGAAGCGGGGGGTTACGAGCAGTACTTC. This encodes CASSQEAGGYEQYF.

The chain combines TRBV13 with TRBJ2-7; no clear D. Germline CDR1 is PRHDT and CDR2 is FYEKMQ (reference sequence). V gave up 2 bases and J gave up 0 bases, with 8 bases separating them. The CDR3 runs to 14 residues. This CDR3 reads CASSLSGSSYEQYF. In DNA form, the CDR3 reads TGTGCCAGCAGCTTATCAGGTAGCTCCTACGAGCAGTACTTC.

The J gene is TRBJ2-5, the V gene TRBV28, with D perhaps TRBD2 (5 bases). This CDR3 has 13 residues. Trimming removed 3 bases at V and 3 bases at J, with 8 bases between. From germline, CDR1 is MDHEN and CDR2 SYDVKM. The CDR3 is CASSFGSEETQYF. The CDR3 DNA reads TGTGCCAGCAGTTTTGGTAGCGAAGAGACCCAGTACTTC. Together with reference TRBV28 and TRBJ2-5, the CDR3 gives the full variable domain: DVKVTQSSRYLVKRTGEKVFLECVQDMDHENMFWYRQDPGLGLRLIYFSYDVKMKEKGDIPEGYSVSREKKERFSLILESASTNQTSMYLCASSFGSEETQYFGPGTRLLVL.

The rearrangement joins TRBV2 to TRBJ2-2; either TRBD1 or TRBD2 may supply D (5 bases each). The V gene lost 8 bases and the J gene lost 7 bases, with 14 bases spanning the gap. From germline, CDR1 is SNHLY and CDR2 FYNNEI. The CDR3 runs 13 residues. The CDR3, as DNA: TGTGCCAGCTCCATCGAGGGGCGCGGGGAGCTGTTTTTT. Translating it yields CASSIEGRGELFF.

V is TRBV7-9 and J is TRBJ2-3; 7 nucleotides line up with TRBD2. Germline CDR1 SEHNR, CDR2 FQNEAQ (reference sequence). CDR3 size: 14 residues. The junction had 3 bases not matched to a gene; V was cut back by 2 bases and J by 4 bases. The CDR3 nucleotides are TGTGCCAGCAGCTTATCAGCGGGGTCAGATACGCAGTATTTT. Protein sequence: CASSLSAGSDTQYF. Variable domain in full (rest from reference TRBV7-9 and TRBJ2-3): DTGVSQNPRHKITKRGQNVTFRCDPISEHNRLYWYRQTLGQGPEFLTYFQNEAQLEKSRLLSDRFSAERPKGSFSTLEIQRTEQGDSAMYLCASSLSAGSDTQYFGPGTRLTVL.

V and J are TRBV29-1 and TRBJ1-5, with 10 bases fitting TRBD1. This CDR3 spans 15 amino acids. V was clipped by 7 bases and J by 3 bases; unmatched bases: 9. Germline V gene lookup returns CDR1 SQVTM and CDR2 ANQGSEA. The CDR3 region has the DNA TGCAGCGGCCGACAGGGGGCGACGATCAATCAGCCCCAGCATTTT. It translates to CSGRQGATINQPQHF.

This clone has a single count. The chain uses TRBV4-1 and TRBJ2-7, with 9 bases fitting TRBD1. CDR1 and CDR2 from the germline V gene are MGHRA and YSYEKL. With V trimmed by 4 bases and J by 4 bases, 8 bases remained unmatched. The CDR3 has 15 amino acids. The CDR3 protein is CASSPSGTGRYEQYF. CDR3 nucleotides: TGCGCCAGCAGCCCCTCCGGGACAGGGAGATACGAGCAGTACTTC.

Written as DNA, the CDR3 is TGCGCCAGCAGCGTCAGGGTTGGGAATGAAAAACTGTTTTTT. Translating gives CASSVRVGNEKLFF. The chain carries TRBV5-1 and TRBJ1-4; D possibly corresponds to TRBD1 (5 bases). Between the trimmed V and J ends, which lost 4 bases and 5 bases, there was a span of 12 bases. CDR3 size: 14 residues. Germline lookup yields CDR1 SGHRS and CDR2 YFSETQ.

The chain couples TRBV21-1 to TRBJ1-1. TRBV21-1 is a pseudogene. The CDR3 has 13 residues. The CDR3 region has the DNA TGTGCCAGCAGAGAAATGTCGGTCCTGGGGGCTTTCTTT. Translating gives CASREMSVLGAFF.

Here the CDR3 DNA reads TGTGCCAGCAGCCAGAGGGGATGGGACAGGGCTAACTATGGCTACACCTTC. Protein: CASSQRGWDRANYGYTF. The chain couples TRBV3-1 (or the pseudogene TRBV3-2) to TRBJ1-2, with 9 bases identical to TRBD1. The CDR3 totals 17 residues. The germline V gene has CDR1 LGHDT and CDR2 YNNKEL (reference sequence). V was clipped by 3 bases and J by 0 bases; unmatched bases: 8.

The sample holds one count of this clone. The chain joins TRBV3-1 (or the pseudogene TRBV3-2) to TRBJ2-3, with 7 bases fitting TRBD2. V shed 6 bases and J 5 bases; nucleotides not matched to a gene: 5. Germline-derived CDR1 and CDR2 are LGHDT and YNNKEL (reference sequence). CDR3 length: 13 residues. The CDR3, as DNA: TGTGCCAGCAGACACTTAGCGGGAGATACGCAGTATTTT. Amino acids: CASRHLAGDTQYF.

This chain links TRBV5-1 with TRBJ2-5, with a tentative D call TRBD2 (6 bases). V gave up 7 bases and J gave up 4 bases, with 20 bases separating them. This CDR3 comprises 15 residues. Per germline, CDR1 SGHRS and CDR2 YFSETQ. Written as DNA, the CDR3 is TGCGCCAGCGCAAACCAGGGAGTGGGGGGAGAGACCCAGTACTTC. Protein: CASANQGVGGETQYF.